This T cell receptor (beta chain) stems from a study of blood T cell repertoires in COVID-19. About the study: Nucleic acid was either cDNA or gDNA, and it came from T cells, B-cell-depleted T cells, or PBMCs.

V trimming: 5 bases; J trimming: 5 bases; junction bases outside the gene matches: 7. The germline V gene encodes CDR1 SGHTA and CDR2 FQGNSA. The CDR3 length is 14 residues. Repertoires were generated with immunoSEQ multiplex PCR, while TCRdb's copy carries only in-frame clones and drops some. This sample yields approximately 67,000 clones, of which 70% to 85% are seen a single time; approximately 6.6% belongs to the top ten. The rearrangement joins TRBV7-2 to TRBJ2-5, with 8 positions matching TRBD2. The source material was peripheral blood. This sequence was found in a man aged 55-75 years with acute or convalescent COVID-19. This chain's CDR3 is CASSPGGRLETQYF. The CDR3 DNA sequence: TGTGCCAGCAGCCCGGGAGGGCGTCTTGAGACCCAGTACTTC.